A selection of T cell receptor beta chains follows, all from one sample in a study of blood T cells in healthy people across ages. TCRdb reanalysed the 5' RACE reads using MiXCR and keeps one entry per CDR3 protein. Seen here are about 750,000 distinct CDR3 sequences, about 53% observed once, and the top ten hold approximately 41%. The source material was blood. The receptors were sampled from an elderly man in good health. CDR3s include the opening cysteine and the closing phenylalanine or tryptophan. D genes are given only for firm matches. Size is omitted from some rows. Given values are once, few, many or a class for expanded clones.

D	J	size	V	CDR3	DNA
.	TRBJ2-1	.	TRBV7-2	CAGSSRLGEQFF	TGTGCCGGCAGCTCGCGACTAGGTGAGCAGTTCTTC
.	TRBJ1-4	few	TRBV7-9	CASSQQGHEKLFF	TGTGCCAGCAGCCAACAGGGACATGAAAAACTGTTTTTT
TRBD1	TRBJ2-7	few	TRBV7-2	CASSSAGTGNEQYF	TGTGCCAGCAGCTCCGCCGGGACAGGGAACGAGCAGTACTTC
.	TRBJ1-1	.	TRBV20-1	CSVRDMNTEAFF	TGCAGTGTCAGGGACATGAACACTGAAGCTTTCTTT
.	TRBJ2-1	.	TRBV3-1	CASSPYDNEQFF	TGTGCCAGCAGCCCGTACGACAATGAGCAGTTCTTC
TRBD1	TRBJ2-2	.	TRBV29-1	CSGVGTGTGELFF	TGCAGCGGGGTCGGGACAGGCACCGGGGAGCTGTTTTTT
.	TRBJ2-1	.	TRBV15	CATIQRGRTNEQFF	TGTGCCACCATACAGAGAGGAAGAACCAATGAGCAGTTCTTC
.	TRBJ1-2	few	TRBV15	CATSRGRDANYGYTF	TGTGCCACCAGCAGAGGCAGAGATGCTAACTATGGCTACACCTTC
.	TRBJ1-2	few	TRBV20-1	CSARDWGRGVYGYTF	TGCAGTGCTAGAGATTGGGGGAGAGGGGTCTATGGCTACACCTTC
.	TRBJ2-4	.	TRBV29-1	CSVVGQSPNIQYF	TGCAGCGTTGTAGGGCAGTCTCCAAACATTCAGTACTTC
TRBD1	TRBJ2-7	many	TRBV6-1	CASRRDRDERHEQYF	TGTGCCAGCAGACGGGACAGGGACGAAAGGCACGAGCAGTACTTC
TRBD1	TRBJ1-2	.	TRBV28	CASSLSLQGARGGYTF	TGTGCCAGCAGTCTTTCTTTACAGGGGGCGCGGGGTGGCTACACCTTC
.	TRBJ1-2	few	TRBV27	CASSSRSTGANYGYTF	TGTGCCAGCAGTTCCCGCTCGACAGGAGCTAACTATGGCTACACCTTC
TRBD2	TRBJ2-7	.	TRBV27	CASSFFGRETYEQYF	TGTGCCAGCAGTTTCTTCGGGAGGGAAACCTACGAGCAGTACTTC
TRBD1	TRBJ1-6	.	TRBV7-3	CASSPDRDNSPLHF	TGTGCCAGCAGCCCCGACAGGGATAATTCACCCCTCCACTTT
.	TRBJ2-1	.	TRBV9	CASSGGTPGYNEQFF	TGTGCCAGCAGCGGCGGGACCCCGGGGTACAATGAGCAGTTCTTC
.	TRBJ2-1	.	TRBV3-1	CASSQGGLSRFF	TGTGCCAGCAGCCAGGGGGGTCTTAGCCGGTTCTTC
TRBD2	TRBJ2-3	few	TRBV6-2/TRBV6-3	CASSYSGGLGKDTQYF	TGTGCCAGCAGTTACTCGGGCGGACTAGGCAAAGATACGCAGTATTTT
.	TRBJ2-1	.	TRBV30	CAWSPYLEQFF	TGTGCCTGGAGCCCGTACCTTGAGCAGTTCTTC
.	TRBJ1-1	.	TRBV15	CATSRDPLAEAFF	TGTGCCACCAGCAGAGATCCCCTAGCTGAAGCTTTCTTT
TRBD2	TRBJ2-1	.	TRBV20-1	CSARDRWASGYNEQFF	TGCAGTGCTAGAGATCGGTGGGCTAGCGGTTACAATGAGCAGTTCTTC
TRBD2	TRBJ2-1	.	TRBV10-3	CAISVASGRSEQFF	TGTGCCATCAGTGTTGCTAGCGGGAGAAGTGAGCAGTTCTTC